The sequence of this TCR beta chain was determined in a study of T-cell memory formation after mild COVID-19. The overall study: TCR clusters mostly belonged to single donors.

A single count supports this clonotype. The target antigen is unknown. V shed 3 bases and J 6 bases; nucleotides not matched to a gene: 8. Germline V lookup: CDR1 DFQATT, CDR2 SNEGSKA (reference sequence). CDR3 length: 14 residues. MiXCR was run by TCRdb on the 5' RACE reads, yielding one entry per CDR3 protein. The profile covers about 260,000 distinct CDR3 sequences, with over 15% appearing a single time and 20% to 25% taken by the ten largest. Study-level results: CD4+ clones that contracted lay mainly in CM and EM; CD8+ ones lay in EMRA. Proof of SARS-CoV-2 specificity was absent for the second-wave clones that crested on day 37.

Sequencing was done on a sample of PBMCs or a T cell subset sorted from them (not recorded which). The rearrangement uses TRBV20-1 and TRBJ2-1; TRBD2 matches at 7 bases. The TCR was taken from a man between 18 and 29 years old who had mild COVID-19 (a few samples of this study predate the infection). Cell type and time point are not known. CDR3 nucleotides: TGCAGTGCTAGGGGGGGACTAACCTCCAATGAGCAGTTCTTC. Translated: CSARGGLTSNEQFF.